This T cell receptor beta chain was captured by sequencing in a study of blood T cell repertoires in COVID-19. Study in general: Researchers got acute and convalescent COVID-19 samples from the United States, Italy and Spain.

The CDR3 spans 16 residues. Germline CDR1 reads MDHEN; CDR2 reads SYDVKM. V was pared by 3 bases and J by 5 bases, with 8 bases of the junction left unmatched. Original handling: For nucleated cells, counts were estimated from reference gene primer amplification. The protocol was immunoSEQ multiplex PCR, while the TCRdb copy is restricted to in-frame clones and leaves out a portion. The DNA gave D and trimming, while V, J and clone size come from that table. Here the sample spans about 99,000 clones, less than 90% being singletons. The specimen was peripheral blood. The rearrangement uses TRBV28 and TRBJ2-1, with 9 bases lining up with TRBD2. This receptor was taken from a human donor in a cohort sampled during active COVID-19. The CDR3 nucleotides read TGTGCCAGCAGTTTGCGGGCGGGGGGGCCCCACAATGAGCAGTTCTTC. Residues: CASSLRAGGPHNEQFF.